Below are 18 T cell receptor beta chains sequenced from a single sample in a study of T cell repertoires in cytomegalovirus infection. TCRdb re-analysed the reads in MiXCR, keeping a single row per CDR3 protein. The repertoire includes fewer than 80,000 distinct CDR3 sequences, about 3.8% of them detected once, and around 4.9% sits in the top ten. Sequencing was carried out using PBMCs. Receptors were obtained from a human donor in good health (CMV status not recorded). Some clones in this sample may be carry-over from other donors' samples.

This clonotype was seen repeatedly, ten times or more. The chain carries TRBV28 and TRBJ2-5; TRBD2 matches at 12 bases. This CDR3 comprises 17 residues. The V gene end was trimmed by 8 bases and the J gene end by 4 bases; junction bases not matched to a gene: 14. Germline loops: CDR1 MDHEN, CDR2 SYDVKM. This CDR3 is CASLTGLAGNTGETQYF. The CDR3 DNA sequence: TGTGCCAGCTTAACTGGACTAGCGGGGAATACAGGAGAGACCCAGTACTTC. The entire variable domain, with the rest obtained from reference TRBV28 and TRBJ2-5, is as follows: DVKVTQSSRYLVKRTGEKVFLECVQDMDHENMFWYRQDPGLGLRLIYFSYDVKMKEKGDIPEGYSVSREKKERFSLILESASTNQTSMYLCASLTGLAGNTGETQYFGPGTRLLVL.

This clonotype was counted ten times or more. The gene calls are TRBV6-1 and TRBJ2-1; TRBD1 is a possible D gene (6 bases). The CDR3 spans 14 residues. Germline V CDR1 and CDR2: MNHNS, SASEGT. The ends were cut back, 5 bases at V and 4 bases at J, with 12 bases in the middle. CDR3 region: CASSRAGEYNEQFF. The CDR3 region has the DNA TGTGCCAGCAGTAGGGCAGGGGAGTACAATGAGCAGTTCTTC.

This clonotype was detected ten times or more. V and J are TRBV7-2 and TRBJ2-3; TRBD1 agrees at 8 bases. V trimming: 1 base; J trimming: 6 bases; junction bases outside the gene matches: 3. Germline V CDR1 and CDR2: SGHTA, FQGNSA. The CDR3 has 14 residues. In nucleotides, the CDR3 is TGTGCCAGCAGCTTAGGGTCAGGGGGCGATACGCAGTATTTT. It is translated as CASSLGSGGDTQYF.

This clonotype has at least ten counts. The rearrangement joins TRBV12-3 or TRBV12-4 to TRBJ2-3; tentative D call: TRBD2 (7 bases). This CDR3 has 14 residues. V lost 6 bases to trimming and J lost 7 bases, with 17 bases between them. CDR3 sequence (DNA): TGTGCCAGCAGGCTAGTGGGGGGGCAAAATACGCAGTATTTT. Protein product: CASRLVGGQNTQYF.

This clonotype was counted at least ten times. This chain joins TRBV24-1 and TRBJ1-2, with a possible D match to TRBD1 (5 bases). The CDR3 is 15 residues long. Germline V gene lookup returns CDR1 KGHDR and CDR2 SFDVKD. Trimming stripped 3 bases from V and 5 bases from J, with 15 bases between. CDR3 DNA sequence: TGTGCCACCAGTGATCGGGACTCCGAGGGGTATGGCTACACCTTC. This translates into CATSDRDSEGYGYTF.

This clonotype was found many times. The chain is built from TRBV27 and TRBJ1-4; D is ambiguous. Germline V gene sequence: CDR1 MNHEY, CDR2 SMNVEV (reference sequence). Trimming removed 5 bases from V and 5 bases from J, with 15 bases in between. This CDR3 region has 15 residues. The chain's CDR3 is CASSPAGARNEKLFF. In DNA, the CDR3 is TGTGCCAGCAGTCCCGCTGGTGCCCGGAATGAAAAACTGTTTTTT.

This clonotype came up many times. The genes are TRBV10-3 and TRBJ2-1, with 7 bases that match TRBD1. V lost 2 bases, J lost 3 bases, and 4 bases stayed unmatched. The CDR3 loop spans 15 amino acids. Germline loops: CDR1 ENHRY, CDR2 SYGVKD. In nucleotides, the CDR3 is TGTGCCATCAGTGAGGGGACAGCTATCTACAATGAGCAGTTCTTC. Protein product: CAISEGTAIYNEQFF.

This clonotype has a count of ten or more. The chain couples TRBV7-2 to TRBJ2-1; D is unclear. V shed 5 bases and J shed 0 bases, with 23 bases lying between them. CDR3 length: 19 amino acids. Germline V gene sequence: CDR1 SGHTA, CDR2 FQGNSA. The CDR3 sequence: CASSPVGWAAELSYNEQFF. The CDR3 DNA follows: TGTGCCAGCAGCCCAGTCGGCTGGGCGGCGGAACTCTCCTACAATGAGCAGTTCTTC.

This clonotype was recorded at least ten times. The chain recombines TRBV28 with TRBJ2-5; a possible D gene is TRBD2 (5 bases). Trimming took off 7 bases at V and 4 bases at J, with 13 bases between the two ends. Germline V gives CDR1 MDHEN, CDR2 SYDVKM. The CDR3 is 13 amino acids. CDR3 amino acids: CASTRLNGETQYF. The CDR3 DNA follows: TGTGCCAGCACCAGACTAAACGGAGAGACCCAGTACTTC.

There are many counts of this clonotype. The V and J genes are TRBV7-8 and TRBJ2-1; 7 bases are shared with TRBD2. The CDR3 has 18 residues. Germline assignment: CDR1 SGHVS and CDR2 FQNEAQ. V was pared by 0 bases and J by 0 bases, with 8 bases of the junction left unmatched. The CDR3 spells CASSLAQLAAYSYNEQFF. DNA of the CDR3: TGTGCCAGCAGCTTAGCGCAGCTAGCGGCCTACTCCTACAATGAGCAGTTCTTC. The variable domain in full, completed from reference TRBV7-8 and TRBJ2-1, reads GAGVSQSPRYKVAKRGQDVALRCDPISGHVSLFWYQQALGQGPEFLTYFQNEAQLDKSGLPSDRFFAERPEGSVSTLKIQRTQQEDSAVYLCASSLAQLAAYSYNEQFFGPGTRLTVL.

This clonotype was detected ten times or more. The chain carries TRBV24-1 and TRBJ2-1; no firm D call. This CDR3 spans 17 amino acids. Per the germline V gene, CDR1 is KGHDR and CDR2 is SFDVKD. V was shortened by 0 bases and J by 0 bases, with 11 bases between the two germline ends. CDR3 nucleotides: TGTGCCACCAGTGATTTGCGGGCCAAGAGCTCCTACAATGAGCAGTTCTTC. Translating gives CATSDLRAKSSYNEQFF.

This clonotype was recorded many times. The J gene is TRBJ2-7, the V gene TRBV5-1, with 11 bases that match TRBD1. Germline-derived CDR1 and CDR2 are SGHRS and YFSETQ. J lost 0 bases, V lost 3 bases, and 8 bases had no gene match. This CDR3 has 17 amino acids. CDR3 residues: CASSYGTGGTYSYEQYF. The CDR3, as DNA: TGCGCCAGCAGCTACGGGACAGGGGGTACTTACTCCTACGAGCAGTACTTC. Drawing the rest from reference TRBV5-1 and TRBJ2-7, the complete variable domain is KAGVTQTPRYLIKTRGQQVTLSCSPISGHRSVSWYQQTPGQGLQFLFEYFSETQRNKGNFPGRFSGRQFSNSRSEMNVSTLELGDSALYLCASSYGTGGTYSYEQYFGPGTRLTVT.

This clonotype was counted many times. V is TRBV7-2 and J is TRBJ2-3; D is possibly TRBD2 (6 bases). The CDR3 has 15 amino acids. V dropped 3 bases and J dropped 0 bases, with 10 bases sitting between them. In germline, CDR1 is SGHTA, CDR2 FQGNSA. The CDR3 bases are TGTGCCAGCAGCTTGACTAGTGGTAGCACAGATACGCAGTATTTT. Protein product: CASSLTSGSTDTQYF.

This clonotype was seen at least ten times. The V gene is TRBV7-3, the J gene TRBJ2-1, with D perhaps matching TRBD1 (6 bases). Germline loops: CDR1 SGHTA, CDR2 FQGTGA. This CDR3 comprises 13 residues. Deletions cut 4 bases from V and 5 bases from J, with 9 bases between. CDR3 DNA: TGTGCCAGCAGCTCGGGACATAACAATGAGCAGTTCTTC. Translated, it gives CASSSGHNNEQFF.

This clonotype was seen ten or more times. The V call is TRBV6-1, the J call TRBJ2-7; D could derive from TRBD1 or TRBD2 (6 bases each). This CDR3 is 14 amino acids long. Germline values: CDR1 MNHNS, CDR2 SASEGT. V was pared by 6 bases and J by 4 bases, with 16 bases between. The CDR3 nucleotides are TGTGCCAGCAGAATTGGGGGGCAGAAATACGAGCAGTACTTC. It translates to CASRIGGQKYEQYF.

This clonotype was counted many times. The chain links TRBV7-8 to TRBJ2-7; 9 bases line up with TRBD2. Per germline, CDR1 SGHVS and CDR2 FQNEAQ. The V segment lost 3 bases and the J segment 0 bases; nucleotides outside the gene matches: 3. The CDR3 is 15 amino acids. CDR3 DNA sequence: TGTGCCAGCAGCTTGGGGCGGGGGGGCTCCTACGAGCAGTACTTC. Its translation is CASSLGRGGSYEQYF.

This clonotype has ten or more counts. This chain connects TRBV9 to TRBJ2-2; D is unresolved. This CDR3 has 15 residues. Germline V gene lookup returns CDR1 SGDLS and CDR2 YYNGEE. The germline V and J ends were trimmed by 0 bases and 5 bases, with 11 bases remaining between them. The CDR3 nucleotides read TGTGCCAGCAGCGTAGGCACGGAATGGACCGGGGAGCTGTTTTTT. As protein: CASSVGTEWTGELFF.

This clonotype occurred many times. The chain links TRBV7-8 to TRBJ2-3; D possibly corresponds to TRBD2 (6 bases). Germline CDR1 is SGHVS and CDR2 is FQNEAQ. The CDR3 totals 16 residues. Trimming took off 0 bases at V and 1 base at J, with 11 bases between the two ends. CDR3 bases: TGTGCCAGCAGCTTAGCGCCGGGCGGGGGCACAGATACGCAGTATTTT. This encodes CASSLAPGGGTDTQYF.